The 9 T cell receptor beta chains below were found in one sample sequenced in a study of blood T cell dynamics during melanoma immunotherapy. The time point here: pre-treatment baseline. Profiling relied on immunoSEQ multiplex PCR, and the TCRdb table lists in-frame clones only, not all of them. The profile shows some 15,000 clones, about 88% of them singletons. Sequencing was performed on blood, taken from a patient treated with checkpoint blockade. Every receptor here comes from a human donor with melanoma.

The chain is built from TRBV19 and TRBJ1-2; 9 positions match TRBD1. V trimming: 3 bases; J trimming: 8 bases; junction bases outside the gene matches: 10. The CDR3 covers 15 residues. The germline V gene encodes CDR1 LNHDA and CDR2 SQIVND (reference sequence). The CDR3 sequence is CASSITGGSLGGYTF. The CDR3 DNA reads TGTGCCAGTAGTATCACAGGGGGCTCCCTCGGCGGCTACACCTTC.

The chain carries TRBV5-1 and TRBJ2-2, with 9 bases aligning to TRBD2. There are 18 residues in the CDR3. Per the germline V gene, CDR1 is SGHRS and CDR2 is YFSETQ. The J segment lost 1 base and the V segment lost 3 bases, leaving 10 bases of the junction unmatched. CDR3 bases: TGCGCCAGCAGCTCTGACATTCTAGCGGGGAGGAACACCGGGGAGCTGTTTTTT. Its translation is CASSSDILAGRNTGELFF.

The DNA for the CDR3 is TGTGCCAGCTCACCACTACAGGGCACTGAAGCTTTCTTT. It specifies CASSPLQGTEAFF. This chain uses TRBV18 with TRBJ1-1, with D possibly TRBD1 on 6 matching bases. Trimming shortened V by 1 base and J by 4 bases, and 7 bases separated the two germline ends. Germline V lookup: CDR1 KGHSH, CDR2 LQKENI. The CDR3 loop spans 13 amino acids.

The genes are TRBV9 and TRBJ2-7; unclear D gene. V dropped 3 bases and J dropped 0 bases, with 10 bases sitting between them. Germline assignment: CDR1 SGDLS and CDR2 YYNGEE. The CDR3 sequence is 14 residues long. The CDR3 bases are TGTGCCAGCAGCGCCCAGACTGTCTCCTACGAGCAGTACTTC. Translation: CASSAQTVSYEQYF.

The V and J genes are TRBV7-9 and TRBJ2-3, with 14 bases lining up with TRBD2. This CDR3 has 17 residues. From germline, CDR1 is SEHNR and CDR2 FQNEAQ (reference sequence). Unmatched junction bases numbered 3, after V lost 3 bases and J lost 1 base. The chain's CDR3 is CASSFLGLAGGTDTQYF. The CDR3 bases are TGTGCCAGCAGCTTCCTGGGACTAGCGGGGGGCACAGATACGCAGTATTTT.

This rearrangement joins TRBV28 to TRBJ1-3, with D tentatively TRBD1 (5 bases). The V and J ends lost 1 base and 0 bases respectively, with 10 bases between them. Germline loops: CDR1 MDHEN, CDR2 SYDVKM. This CDR3 is built from 16 residues. CDR3 sequence reads: CASSLFDRPSGNTIYF. CDR3 coding DNA: TGTGCCAGCAGTTTATTTGACAGACCCTCTGGAAACACCATATATTTT.

This chain uses TRBV30 with TRBJ2-7; D might be TRBD2 (6 bases). CDR1 and CDR2 (germline): GTSNPN, SVGIG (reference sequence). The CDR3 runs 14 residues. Deletions cut 2 bases from V and 1 base from J, with 12 bases between. CDR3 DNA sequence: TGTGCCTGGAGTAGAGGGACTTCATCCTACGAGCAGTACTTC. This encodes CAWSRGTSSYEQYF.

V usage is TRBV5-4 and J usage is TRBJ2-2; 7 bases match TRBD1. V lost 4 bases, J lost 0 bases, and 3 bases stayed unmatched. CDR1 and CDR2 from the germline V gene are SGHNT and YYREEE (reference sequence). CDR3 length equals 15 residues. The CDR3 region is CASSDRVANTGELFF. CDR3 nucleotide sequence: TGTGCCAGCAGCGACAGGGTCGCGAACACCGGGGAGCTGTTTTTT.

The rearrangement joins TRBV19 to TRBJ2-2; D remains ambiguous. Germline V gives CDR1 LNHDA, CDR2 SQIVND (reference sequence). The CDR3 has 15 residues. The ends were cut back, 5 bases at V and 4 bases at J, with 14 bases in the middle. The CDR3 DNA follows: TGTGCCAGTAGTCCGAACCAGCCTCTCACCGGGGAGCTGTTTTTT. Amino acid sequence: CASSPNQPLTGELFF.